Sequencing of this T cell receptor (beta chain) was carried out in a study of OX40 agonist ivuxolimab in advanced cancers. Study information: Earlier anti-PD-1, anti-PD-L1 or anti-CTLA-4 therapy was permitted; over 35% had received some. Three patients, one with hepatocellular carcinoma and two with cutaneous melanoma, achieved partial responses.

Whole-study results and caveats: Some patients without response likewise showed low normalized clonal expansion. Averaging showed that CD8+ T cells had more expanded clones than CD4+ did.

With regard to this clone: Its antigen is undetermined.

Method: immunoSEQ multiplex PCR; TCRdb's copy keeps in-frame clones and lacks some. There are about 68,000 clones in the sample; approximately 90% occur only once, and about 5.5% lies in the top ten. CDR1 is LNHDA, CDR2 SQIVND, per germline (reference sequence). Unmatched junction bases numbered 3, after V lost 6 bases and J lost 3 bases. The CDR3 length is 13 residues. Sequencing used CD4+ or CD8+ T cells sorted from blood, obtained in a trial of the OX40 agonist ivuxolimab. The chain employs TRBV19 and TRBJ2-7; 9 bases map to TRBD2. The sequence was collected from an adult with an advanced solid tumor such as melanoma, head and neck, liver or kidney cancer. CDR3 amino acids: CASSPTSGYEQYF. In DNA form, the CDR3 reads TGTGCCAGTAGCCCGACTAGCGGCTACGAGCAGTACTTC.